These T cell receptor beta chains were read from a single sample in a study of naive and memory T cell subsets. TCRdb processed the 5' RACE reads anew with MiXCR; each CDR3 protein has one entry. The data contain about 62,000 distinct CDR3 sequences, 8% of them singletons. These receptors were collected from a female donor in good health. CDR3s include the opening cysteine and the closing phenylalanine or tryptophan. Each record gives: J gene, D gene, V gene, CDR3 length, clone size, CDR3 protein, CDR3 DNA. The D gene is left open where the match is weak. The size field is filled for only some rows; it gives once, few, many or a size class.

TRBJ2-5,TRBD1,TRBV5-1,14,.,CASSRDRRKETQYF,TGCGCCAGCAGCAGGGACAGGAGGAAGGAGACCCAGTACTTC
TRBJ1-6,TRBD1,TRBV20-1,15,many,CSAESGGTGDSPLHF,TGCAGTGCTGAGTCTGGCGGGACAGGGGACTCACCCCTCCACTTT
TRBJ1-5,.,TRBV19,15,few,CASSITVGPNQPQHF,TGTGCCAGTAGTATAACCGTGGGGCCGAATCAGCCCCAGCATTTT
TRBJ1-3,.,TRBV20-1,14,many,CSARNGASGNTIYF,TGCAGTGCTAGAAACGGGGCCTCTGGAAACACCATATATTTT
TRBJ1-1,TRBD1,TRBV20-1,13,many,CSATTGILAEAFF,TGCAGTGCAACGACAGGGATTTTAGCTGAAGCTTTCTTT
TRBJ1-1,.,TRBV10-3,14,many,CAISPIQTGSEAFF,TGTGCCATCAGCCCAATACAAACAGGTTCTGAAGCTTTCTTT
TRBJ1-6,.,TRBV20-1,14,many,CSARVSPASSPLHF,TGCAGTGCTAGGGTCTCCCCAGCAAGTTCACCCCTCCACTTT
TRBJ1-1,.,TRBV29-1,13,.,CSTSRTADTEAFF,TGCAGCACTTCCCGGACAGCCGACACTGAAGCTTTCTTT
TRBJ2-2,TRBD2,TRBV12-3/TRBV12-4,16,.,CASSLGGRVTTGELFF,TGTGCCAGCAGTCTGGGCGGGAGGGTGACGACCGGGGAGCTGTTTTTT
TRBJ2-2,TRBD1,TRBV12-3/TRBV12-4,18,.,CASSLRSRGLTNTGELFF,TGTGCCAGCAGTTTAAGATCCAGGGGGCTCACGAACACCGGGGAGCTGTTTTTT
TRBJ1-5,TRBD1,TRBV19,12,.,CATRQGHQPQHF,TGTGCCACCCGACAGGGGCACCAGCCCCAGCATTTT
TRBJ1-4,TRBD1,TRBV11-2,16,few,CASSLPQTGAREKLFF,TGTGCCAGCAGCTTACCTCAAACAGGGGCGAGGGAAAAACTGTTTTTT
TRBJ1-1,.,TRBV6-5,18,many,CASSYLGRFGRGRTEAFF,TGTGCCAGCAGTTACTTGGGCCGCTTCGGGAGAGGGAGGACTGAAGCTTTCTTT
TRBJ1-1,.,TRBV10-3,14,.,CAINEQGSPTEAFF,TGTGCCATCAATGAACAGGGTTCTCCCACTGAAGCTTTCTTT
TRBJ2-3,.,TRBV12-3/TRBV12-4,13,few,CASSRTLGDTQYF,TGTGCCAGCTCCCGGACGTTGGGAGATACGCAGTATTTT
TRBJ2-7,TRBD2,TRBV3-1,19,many,CASSQRRPRGRVSGDEQYF,TGTGCCAGCAGCCAACGACGACCGCGGGGACGGGTGAGCGGGGACGAGCAGTACTTC
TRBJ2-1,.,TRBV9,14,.,CASSPRLQGYEQFF,TGTGCCAGCAGCCCCCGTTTACAGGGCTATGAGCAGTTCTTC
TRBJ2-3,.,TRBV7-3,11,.,CANPRRNTQYF,TGTGCCAACCCCCGGCGGAATACGCAGTATTTT
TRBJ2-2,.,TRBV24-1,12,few,CATRGSTGELFF,TGTGCCACCAGAGGGTCCACCGGGGAGCTGTTTTTT
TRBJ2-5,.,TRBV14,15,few,CASSLQGQFQETQYF,TGTGCCAGCAGCCTACAAGGACAGTTTCAAGAGACCCAGTACTTC
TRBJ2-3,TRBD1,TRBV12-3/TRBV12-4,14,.,CAGSQTGFADTQYF,TGTGCCGGCAGCCAGACAGGGTTCGCAGATACGCAGTATTTT
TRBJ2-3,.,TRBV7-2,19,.,CASSPRGGQRAGAADTQYF,TGTGCCAGCAGCCCCCGTGGGGGCCAGCGGGCGGGAGCGGCAGATACGCAGTATTTT
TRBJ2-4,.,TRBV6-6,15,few,CASSYGPGAKNIQYF,TGTGCCAGCAGTTACGGCCCGGGGGCCAAAAACATTCAGTACTTC
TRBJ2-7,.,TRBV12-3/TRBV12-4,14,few,CASLHQTGSYEQYF,TGTGCCAGCCTACACCAGACAGGTTCCTACGAGCAGTACTTC
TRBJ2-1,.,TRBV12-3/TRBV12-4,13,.,CASVSSSYNEQFF,TGTGCCAGCGTCTCTAGCTCCTACAATGAGCAGTTCTTC
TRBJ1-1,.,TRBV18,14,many,CASSPQGTNTEAFF,TGTGCCAGCTCACCACAGGGCACGAACACTGAAGCTTTCTTT
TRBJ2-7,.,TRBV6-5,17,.,CASSYSHAILTPYEQYF,TGTGCCAGCAGTTACTCCCACGCAATTCTAACCCCCTACGAGCAGTACTTC
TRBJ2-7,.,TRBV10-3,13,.,CAISESAGVEQYF,TGTGCCATCAGTGAGTCGGCCGGGGTCGAGCAGTACTTC
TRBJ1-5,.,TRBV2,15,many,CASSEIPTENQPQHF,TGTGCCAGCAGTGAAATACCGACAGAGAATCAGCCCCAGCATTTT
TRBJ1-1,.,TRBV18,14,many,CASSLRTANTEAFF,TGTGCCAGCTCACTTAGGACAGCGAACACTGAAGCTTTCTTT
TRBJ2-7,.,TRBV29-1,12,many,CSVEEGGHEQYF,TGCAGCGTTGAAGAAGGGGGTCACGAGCAGTACTTC
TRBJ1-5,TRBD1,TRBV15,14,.,CATSTDRESQPQHF,TGTGCCACCAGCACCGACAGGGAGAGTCAGCCCCAGCATTTT
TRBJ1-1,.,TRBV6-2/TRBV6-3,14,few,CASRQVGTQREAFF,TGTGCCAGCCGCCAGGTTGGGACGCAGCGTGAAGCTTTCTTT
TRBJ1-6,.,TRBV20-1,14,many,CSASPAQSNSPLHF,TGCAGTGCCTCGCCGGCACAGTCTAATTCACCCCTCCACTTT
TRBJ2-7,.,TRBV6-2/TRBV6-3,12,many,CASLTGRYEQYF,TGTGCCAGCCTAACAGGGAGGTACGAGCAGTACTTC
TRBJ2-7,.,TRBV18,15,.,CASSPMRDNAYEQYF,TGTGCCAGCTCACCCATGAGGGACAATGCCTACGAGCAGTACTTC
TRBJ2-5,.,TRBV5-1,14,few,CASSLGSGQETQYF,TGCGCCAGCAGCTTGGGGTCGGGGCAAGAGACCCAGTACTTC
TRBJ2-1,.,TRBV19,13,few,CASSIPHRDEQFF,TGTGCCAGTTCGATACCACACCGGGATGAGCAGTTCTTC
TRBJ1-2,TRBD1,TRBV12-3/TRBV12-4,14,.,CASSLRQGAYGYTF,TGTGCCAGCAGTCTCAGACAGGGGGCCTATGGCTACACCTTC
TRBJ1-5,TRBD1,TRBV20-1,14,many,CSASSGGTVQPQHF,TGCAGTGCTAGTTCAGGGGGGACGGTCCAGCCCCAGCATTTT
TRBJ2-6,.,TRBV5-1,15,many,CASSLDGVGANVLTF,TGCGCCAGCAGCTTGGACGGAGTTGGGGCCAACGTCCTGACTTTC
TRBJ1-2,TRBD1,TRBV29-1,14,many,CSVEIRDSRYGYTF,TGCAGCGTTGAGATCCGGGACAGCCGCTATGGCTACACCTTC
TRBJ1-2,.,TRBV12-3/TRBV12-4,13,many,CASSFGGVGGYTF,TGTGCCAGCAGTTTTGGGGGAGTTGGGGGCTACACCTTC
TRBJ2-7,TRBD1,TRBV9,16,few,CASSVGGGQGSYEQYF,TGTGCCAGCAGCGTAGGGGGTGGACAGGGCTCCTACGAGCAGTACTTC
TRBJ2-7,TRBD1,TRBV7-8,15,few,CASSLPGQGLFEQYF,TGTGCCAGCAGCTTACCGGGACAGGGTCTGTTCGAGCAGTACTTC
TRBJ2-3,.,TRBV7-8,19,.,CASSSVSRLTGGGADTQYF,TGTGCCAGCAGCTCGGTCTCAAGACTTACGGGGGGCGGGGCAGATACGCAGTATTTT
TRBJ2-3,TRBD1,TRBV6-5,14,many,CASSYGQVTDTQYF,TGTGCCAGCAGTTACGGACAGGTCACAGATACGCAGTATTTT
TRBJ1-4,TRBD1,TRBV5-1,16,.,CASSPDRQRAAEKLFF,TGCGCCAGCAGCCCGGACAGGCAACGCGCTGCTGAAAAACTGTTTTTT
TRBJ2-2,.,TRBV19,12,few,CASSIRTGELFF,TGTGCCAGTAGTATAAGGACCGGGGAGCTGTTTTTT
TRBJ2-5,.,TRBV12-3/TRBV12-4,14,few,CASSLMTSKETQYF,TGTGCCAGCAGTTTAATGACTTCTAAAGAGACCCAGTACTTC
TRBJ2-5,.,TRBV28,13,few,CASSFGGRETQYF,TGTGCCAGCAGTTTCGGAGGGCGAGAGACCCAGTACTTC
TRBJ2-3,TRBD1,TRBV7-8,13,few,CASSPSGGDTQYF,TGTGCCAGCAGCCCTTCAGGGGGCGATACGCAGTATTTT
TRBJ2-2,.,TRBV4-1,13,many,CASSQVISSGLFF,TGCGCCAGCAGCCAAGTAATTAGCTCTGGGTTGTTTTTT
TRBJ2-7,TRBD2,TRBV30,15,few,CAWSWGGSTPYEQYF,TGTGCCTGGAGTTGGGGCGGGAGCACCCCCTACGAGCAGTACTTC
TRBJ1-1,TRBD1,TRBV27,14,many,CASSFHRGNTEAFF,TGTGCCAGCAGTTTTCACAGGGGAAACACTGAAGCTTTCTTT
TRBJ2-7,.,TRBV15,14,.,CATSRSPGAHEQYF,TGTGCCACCAGCAGAAGTCCAGGGGCACACGAGCAGTACTTC